The source of this TCR beta chain is a study of cytomegalovirus exposure and HLA in healthy donors. CDR3 length: 14 residues. Germline CDR1 MDHEN, CDR2 SYDVKM. The V end lost 6 bases, the J end lost 3 bases, and 12 bases lay between the germline ends. Worth noting for this clone: Its antigen is currently unknown.

Study outcomes and limitations: In vitro assays verified that three CMV-associated chains recognized CMV antigens specifically. A later analysis showed that HLA-associated TCR beta chains had undergone more clonal expansion than equally common others. What TCR beta sequences reportedly achieved was accurate prediction of HLA-A and HLA-B alleles in most subjects.

PCR involved 60 Vbeta and 13 Jbeta primers. Clones were read by immunoSEQ multiplex PCR, and TCRdb kept only the in-frame ones, dropping some. This repertoire shows 180,000 or so clones, roughly 80% found once; its top ten account for about 3.4%. The receptor was isolated from a female donor in good health and CMV-seronegative. The rearrangement uses TRBV28 and TRBJ1-5, with TRBD1 as a possible D gene (6 bases). The source material was PBMCs. The chain's CDR3 is CASRPDRFNQPQHF. In DNA form, the CDR3 reads TGTGCCAGCAGGCCTGACAGGTTCAATCAGCCCCAGCATTTT. Looking up the rest from reference TRBV28 and TRBJ1-5 gives the full variable domain: DVKVTQSSRYLVKRTGEKVFLECVQDMDHENMFWYRQDPGLGLRLIYFSYDVKMKEKGDIPEGYSVSREKKERFSLILESASTNQTSMYLCASRPDRFNQPQHFGDGTRLSIL.